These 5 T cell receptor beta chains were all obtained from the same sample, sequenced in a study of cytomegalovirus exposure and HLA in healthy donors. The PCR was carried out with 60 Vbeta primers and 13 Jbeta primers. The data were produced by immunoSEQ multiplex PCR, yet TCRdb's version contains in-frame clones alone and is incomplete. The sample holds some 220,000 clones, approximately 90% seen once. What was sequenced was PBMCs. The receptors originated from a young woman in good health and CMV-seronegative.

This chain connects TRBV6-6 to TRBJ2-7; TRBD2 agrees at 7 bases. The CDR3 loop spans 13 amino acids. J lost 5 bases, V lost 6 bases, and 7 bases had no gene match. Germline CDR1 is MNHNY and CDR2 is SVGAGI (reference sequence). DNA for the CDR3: TGTGCCAGCAGGAGGGAGGGCCGGAACGAGCAGTACTTC. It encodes CASRREGRNEQYF.

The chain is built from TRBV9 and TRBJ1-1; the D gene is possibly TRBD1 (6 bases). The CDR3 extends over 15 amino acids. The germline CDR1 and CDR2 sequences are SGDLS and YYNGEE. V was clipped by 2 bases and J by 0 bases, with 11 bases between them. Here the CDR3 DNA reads TGTGCCAGCAGCGTTCGAGGGACATTGAACACTGAAGCTTTCTTT. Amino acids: CASSVRGTLNTEAFF.

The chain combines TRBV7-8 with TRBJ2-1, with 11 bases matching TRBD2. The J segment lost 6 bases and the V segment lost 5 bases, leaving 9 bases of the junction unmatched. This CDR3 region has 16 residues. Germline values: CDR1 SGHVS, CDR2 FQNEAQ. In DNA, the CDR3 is TGTGCCAGCAGCACTCCCCTAGCGGGAGGCGGCAATGAGCAGTTCTTC. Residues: CASSTPLAGGGNEQFF.

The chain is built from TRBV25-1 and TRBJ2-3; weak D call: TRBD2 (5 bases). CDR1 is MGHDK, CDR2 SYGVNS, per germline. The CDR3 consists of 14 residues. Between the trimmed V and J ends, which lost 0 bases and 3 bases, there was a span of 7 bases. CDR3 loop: CASSEYEGTDTQYF. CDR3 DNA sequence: TGTGCCAGCAGTGAATATGAGGGAACAGATACGCAGTATTTT.

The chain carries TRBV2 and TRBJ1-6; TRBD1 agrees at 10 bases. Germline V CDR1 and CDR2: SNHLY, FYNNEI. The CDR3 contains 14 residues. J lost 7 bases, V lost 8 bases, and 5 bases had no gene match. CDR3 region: CASLTGGYNSPLHF. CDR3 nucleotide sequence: TGTGCCAGCCTGACAGGGGGCTACAATTCACCCCTCCACTTT.